This T cell receptor beta chain was retrieved from a study of patients and donors after allogeneic stem cell transplantation. This clonotype has at least ten counts. MiXCR, run by TCRdb on the RT-PCR reads, gives a single entry per CDR3 protein. The repertoire holds about 230,000 distinct CDR3 sequences, around 14% seen once, with 9.5% to 13% in the top ten. CDR3 length: 15 amino acids. J gave up 8 bases and V 4 bases, and 6 bases lay outside the gene matches. From germline, CDR1 is MNHEY and CDR2 SMNVEV (reference sequence). This chain uses TRBV27 with TRBJ2-2, with 11 positions matching TRBD2. The clonotype was recovered from a human donor who was either an allogeneic HSCT recipient or a stem cell or donor lymphocyte infusion donor (not recorded which). It is not recorded whose cells these are; they may come from a transplant donor. The sequenced material came from blood, either unsorted or a sorted T cell fraction (not recorded which). As DNA, the CDR3 is TGTGCCAGCAGTTCAGTACTAGCGGGAGTGGGGGAGCTGTTTTTT. This gives the protein CASSSVLAGVGELFF.